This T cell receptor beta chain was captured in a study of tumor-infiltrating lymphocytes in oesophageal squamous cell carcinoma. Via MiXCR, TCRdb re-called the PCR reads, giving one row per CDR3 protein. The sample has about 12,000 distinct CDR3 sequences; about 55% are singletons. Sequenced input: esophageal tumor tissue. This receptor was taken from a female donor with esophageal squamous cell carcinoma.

CDR3 bases: TGTGCCAGCAAAGGAGGACAAGACTACGAGCAGTACTTC. It codes for CASKGGQDYEQYF. The rearrangement links TRBV6-1 to TRBJ2-1, with D possibly being TRBD1 or TRBD2 (5 bases each). The DNA end favors TRBJ2-7, so the J call may be wrong. Germline loops: CDR1 MNHNS, CDR2 SASEGT. The CDR3 consists of 13 residues.